Given below is one T cell receptor beta chain in context. Its antigen is still unknown. No quality values exist for individual bases; no much larger clone is one base distant. V lost 8 bases and J lost 4 bases; the stretch between them is 11 bases long. Inclusive of the bounding cysteine and phenylalanine, the CDR3 is 12 residues long. Just the 36-base CDR3 DNA is kept, in frame starting at base 1. Via the germline V gene, CDR1 is SNHLY and CDR2 FYNNEI. The CDR3 regions of human TCRbeta chains were subjected to immunosequencing. In the authors' own workflow: TCRs in the repertoires were compared against a reference library of SARS-CoV-2-specific TCRs that had been generated with the MIRA antigen-specificity platform. Breadth was defined as the fraction of unique TCRs that were SARS-CoV-2-associated, and depth was defined as the fraction of total T cells that were SARS-CoV-2-associated. Using the MIRA data, each spike-specific TCR was assigned both to the spike region to which the TCR was reactive and to a CD4 or CD8 class. Log10-transformed breadth and depth values were compared by one-way ANOVA with Sidak's multiple comparisons tests. TCRdb stores this immuneACCESS table with in-frame sequences only. Part of the clones is absent; in the studies checked, under half of the shortfall reflects unresolved V genes, and no reason is known for the rest. For V, J and clone size, that table is used; D and trimming come from the DNA. This sample holds 120,000 or so clones; 88% were observed only once. Over 5.5% of the sample is held by the ten biggest clonotypes.

This specimen's time point label, per the study, means: baseline before first vaccination. Vaccinee samples came from UK trials COV001 and COV002, including a single-blind randomized controlled phase 2/3 trial of AZD1222 (ChAdOx1 nCoV-19) in healthy adults. Trial participant PBMC samples were collected at day 0 and day 28 after the second dose for TCRbeta chain sequencing. The data derive from a study of T cell responses to AZD1222 COVID-19 vaccine (dated by TCRdb to 2020 to 2022). Turning to the overall study: AZD1222 recipients whose second dose came at about 4 weeks and those whose second dose came at about 12 weeks were combined into one group, since spike-specific TCR depth and breadth did not differ between the two schedules. Trial participants were enrolled by age into subgroups of 18-55, 56-69 and 70-plus years, and about 150, 27 and 61 TCR-sequenced participants, respectively, were included in these subgroups. A total of 233 trial participants underwent TCR sequencing, of whom around 200 received two doses of AZD1222 and some 25 received two doses of the MenACWY control vaccine. General findings and caveats noted by the study authors: A significant rise in spike-specific TCR breadth and depth was observed after two AZD1222 doses relative to day 0 and relative to MenACWY recipients. Because no samples from the day 14 peak response were available, repertoires could be characterized only after the peak T cell response. Reportedly, almost half of the unique spike-specific TCRs recognized epitopes lying outside the regions that are mutated in the B.1.351 and B.1.1.7 variants. The whole spike protein was spanned by vaccine-associated CD4 TCRs, and dominant responses were seen in regions 160-218 and 743-854. Conclusions about previously exposed vaccinees are limited because only six or seven AZD1222 recipients were SARS-CoV-2 seropositive at baseline. In the small 56-69-year group, the increase in depth fell short of significance, most likely because of low power. Participants were mostly white British, with more females than males. The authors suggested clonal diversity may have been underestimated.

This clonotype was sampled from an adult in good health. The receptor chain draws on TRBV2 and TRBJ1-1, with no confident D gene call. This material consisted of peripheral blood, taken on day 0 of AZD1222 vaccination. Here is the DNA: TGTGCCAGCGGGGTTGGGAGCACTGAAGCTTTCTTT. Protein translation: CASGVGSTEAFF.